These T cell receptor beta chains were read from a single sample in a study of T cells in Graves' hyperthyroidism and ophthalmopathy. TCRdb independently ran MiXCR on the multiplex PCR reads; one entry per CDR3 protein. The sample lists some 620,000 distinct CDR3 sequences, around 16% occurring once. Specimen: blood. The receptors come from a young woman with Graves' hyperthyroidism. The CDR3 runs from the conserved cysteine through the conserved F or W. Fields, in order: CDR3 protein, CDR3 DNA, V gene, J gene, clone size, D gene. A D gene is named only where the DNA matches it firmly. The size field is filled for only some rows; it gives once, few, many or a size class.

CDR3aa: CSVVLPGVYGYTF
CDR3nt: TGCAGCGTCGTACTTCCCGGGGTCTATGGCTACACCTTC
v_gene: TRBV29-1
j_gene: TRBJ1-2
abundance: -
d_gene: -

CDR3aa: CASSQEILAGERDTQYF
CDR3nt: TGTGCCAGCAGCCAAGAAATCCTAGCGGGAGAACGAGATACGCAGTATTTT
v_gene: TRBV14
j_gene: TRBJ2-3
abundance: few
d_gene: TRBD2

CDR3aa: CASSTQDRGYNSPLHF
CDR3nt: TGTGCCAGTAGCACACAGGACAGGGGCTATAATTCACCCCTCCACTTT
v_gene: TRBV19
j_gene: TRBJ1-6
abundance: -
d_gene: TRBD1

CDR3aa: CASSQDAGQATSYEQYF
CDR3nt: TGCGCCAGCAGCCAAGATGCCGGGCAGGCTACTTCCTACGAGCAGTACTTC
v_gene: TRBV4-1
j_gene: TRBJ2-7
abundance: -
d_gene: -

CDR3aa: CASSPSGTGNQPQHF
CDR3nt: TGCGCCAGCAGCCCATCCGGGACGGGGAATCAGCCCCAGCATTTT
v_gene: TRBV5-1
j_gene: TRBJ1-5
abundance: few
d_gene: -

CDR3aa: CASSHDRGQGQPQHF
CDR3nt: TGCGCCAGCAGCCACGACAGGGGGCAAGGTCAGCCCCAGCATTTT
v_gene: TRBV4-1
j_gene: TRBJ1-5
abundance: few
d_gene: TRBD1

CDR3aa: CASSLAGYPRGYTF
CDR3nt: TGCGCCAGCAGCTTGGCCGGGTATCCCCGGGGCTACACCTTC
v_gene: TRBV5-1
j_gene: TRBJ1-2
abundance: -
d_gene: -

CDR3aa: CSARGSGRDTGELFF
CDR3nt: TGCAGTGCTAGGGGTTCCGGGAGAGACACCGGGGAGCTGTTTTTT
v_gene: TRBV20-1
j_gene: TRBJ2-2
abundance: -
d_gene: -

CDR3aa: CAWETGSYNEQFF
CDR3nt: TGTGCCTGGGAAACCGGTTCCTACAATGAGCAGTTCTTC
v_gene: TRBV30
j_gene: TRBJ2-1
abundance: -
d_gene: -

CDR3aa: CASTGQSGGNQPQHF
CDR3nt: TGTGCCAGCACCGGACAGTCTGGGGGCAATCAGCCCCAGCATTTT
v_gene: TRBV2
j_gene: TRBJ1-5
abundance: -
d_gene: -

CDR3aa: CASRLRNTIYF
CDR3nt: TGTGCCAGCAGACTCAGAAACACCATATATTTT
v_gene: TRBV12-3/TRBV12-4
j_gene: TRBJ1-3
abundance: many
d_gene: -

CDR3aa: CASTRATDRFYEKLFF
CDR3nt: TGTGCCAGCACAAGAGCAACCGACAGATTTTATGAAAAACTGTTTTTT
v_gene: TRBV28
j_gene: TRBJ1-4
abundance: many
d_gene: -

CDR3aa: CASTMTGGHEQFF
CDR3nt: TGTGCCAGCACCATGACAGGGGGTCATGAGCAGTTCTTC
v_gene: TRBV11-2
j_gene: TRBJ2-1
abundance: many
d_gene: TRBD1

CDR3aa: CSASFSQGAGELFF
CDR3nt: TGCAGTGCTAGTTTCTCCCAGGGGGCCGGGGAGCTGTTTTTT
v_gene: TRBV20-1
j_gene: TRBJ2-2
abundance: many
d_gene: TRBD1

CDR3aa: CASSSIGGLGNSPLHF
CDR3nt: TGTGCCAGCAGCTCAATTGGGGGTTTAGGTAATTCACCCCTCCACTTT
v_gene: TRBV11-2
j_gene: TRBJ1-6
abundance: few
d_gene: -

CDR3aa: CATRQGVRTEAFF
CDR3nt: TGTGCCACCAGACAGGGAGTTCGGACTGAAGCTTTCTTT
v_gene: TRBV2
j_gene: TRBJ1-1
abundance: -
d_gene: TRBD1

CDR3aa: CASSEASRGTYEQYF
CDR3nt: TGTGCCAGCAGTGAAGCATCCAGGGGCACCTACGAGCAGTACTTC
v_gene: TRBV6-1
j_gene: TRBJ2-7
abundance: many
d_gene: -

CDR3aa: CSARAYGLSQFF
CDR3nt: TGCAGTGCTAGAGCATACGGACTTTCCCAGTTCTTC
v_gene: TRBV20-1
j_gene: TRBJ2-1
abundance: many
d_gene: -

CDR3aa: CASSFSRDSVEQYF
CDR3nt: TGTGCCAGCAGCTTCTCCCGGGACAGCGTCGAGCAGTACTTC
v_gene: TRBV7-2
j_gene: TRBJ2-7
abundance: many
d_gene: TRBD1

CDR3aa: CASSITGGWGETQYF
CDR3nt: TGTGCCAGCAGCATAACAGGGGGCTGGGGAGAGACCCAGTACTTC
v_gene: TRBV7-9
j_gene: TRBJ2-5
abundance: -
d_gene: TRBD1

CDR3aa: CASSLPSTSGNEQFF
CDR3nt: TGTGCCAGCAGTTTACCCTCGACTAGCGGAAATGAGCAGTTCTTC
v_gene: TRBV28
j_gene: TRBJ2-1
abundance: -
d_gene: TRBD2

CDR3aa: CASSSPSTGVNEQYF
CDR3nt: TGTGCCAGCAGTTCTCCGTCGACAGGGGTGAACGAGCAGTACTTC
v_gene: TRBV28
j_gene: TRBJ2-7
abundance: many
d_gene: TRBD1

CDR3aa: CASTPTLWRTGLTEAFF
CDR3nt: TGTGCCAGCACCCCAACTCTTTGGAGGACAGGGCTAACTGAAGCTTTCTTT
v_gene: TRBV7-2
j_gene: TRBJ1-1
abundance: few
d_gene: TRBD1

CDR3aa: CASSSPASSYYEQYF
CDR3nt: TGTGCCAGCAGCTCTCCGGCCTCGTCATACTACGAGCAGTACTTC
v_gene: TRBV7-2
j_gene: TRBJ2-7
abundance: -
d_gene: -

CDR3aa: CAWSTGGPETQYF
CDR3nt: TGTGCCTGGAGCACAGGGGGCCCAGAGACCCAGTACTTC
v_gene: TRBV30
j_gene: TRBJ2-5
abundance: many
d_gene: TRBD1

CDR3aa: CASTTGLVHEQFF
CDR3nt: TGTGCCAGCACTACGGGGCTAGTTCATGAGCAGTTCTTC
v_gene: TRBV2
j_gene: TRBJ2-1
abundance: many
d_gene: -